This T cell receptor (beta chain) came from a study of T cells in Graves' hyperthyroidism and ophthalmopathy. V was pared by 3 bases and J by 2 bases, with 15 bases of the junction left unmatched. The CDR3 loop spans 17 amino acids. In germline, CDR1 is DFQATT, CDR2 SNEGSKA (reference sequence). From RNA transcripts, TCR beta CDR3 regions were amplified. In the first-round RT-PCR of the TCR CDR3, the HTBI primer set was used. TCRdb independently ran MiXCR on the multiplex PCR reads; one entry per CDR3 protein. The table lists about 300,000 distinct CDR3 sequences, less than 15% of them singletons, with roughly 8% in the top ten. Uncontrolled infection, other autoimmune disease, pregnancy or lactation barred patients from enrollment.

The chain has TRBV20-1 and TRBJ2-5, with 7 bases fitting TRBD2. The sample comprised blood. The clonotype was recovered from a woman under 40 with Graves' hyperthyroidism that later progressed to Graves' ophthalmopathy. CDR3 residues: CSASGTASGVLQETQYF. CDR3 bases: TGCAGTGCTAGTGGGACCGCGAGCGGGGTACTACAAGAGACCCAGTACTTC.